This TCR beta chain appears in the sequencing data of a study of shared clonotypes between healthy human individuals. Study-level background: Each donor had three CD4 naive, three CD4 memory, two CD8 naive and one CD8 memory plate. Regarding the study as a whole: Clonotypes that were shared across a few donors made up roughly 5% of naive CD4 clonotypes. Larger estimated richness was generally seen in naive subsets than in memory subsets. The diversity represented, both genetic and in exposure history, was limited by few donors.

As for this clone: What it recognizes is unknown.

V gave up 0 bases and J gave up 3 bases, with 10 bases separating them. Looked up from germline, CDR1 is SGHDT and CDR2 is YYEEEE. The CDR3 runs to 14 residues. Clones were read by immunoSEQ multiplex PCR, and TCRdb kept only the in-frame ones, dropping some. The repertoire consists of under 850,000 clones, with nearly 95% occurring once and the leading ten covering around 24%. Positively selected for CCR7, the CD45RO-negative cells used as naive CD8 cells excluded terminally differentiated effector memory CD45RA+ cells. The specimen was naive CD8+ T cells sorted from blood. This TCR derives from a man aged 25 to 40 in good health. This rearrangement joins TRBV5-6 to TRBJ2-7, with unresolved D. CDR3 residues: CASSLAARNYEQYF. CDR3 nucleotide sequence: TGTGCCAGCAGCTTGGCTGCTAGGAACTACGAGCAGTACTTC.